This T cell receptor beta chain was captured in a study of blood T cell repertoires in COVID-19. Study context: There were acute and convalescent COVID-19 samples, and they came from the United States, Italy and Spain.

This clone occurred a few times. In the authors' methods: Amplification with reference gene primers provided the estimates of nucleated cell counts. Assay used: immunoSEQ multiplex PCR; TCRdb lists only in-frame clones, some missing. From that table come the V and J calls and clone size; the DNA was used to work out D and trimming. The table lists around 620,000 clones, about 87% of them singletons. The CDR3 runs 18 residues. The sequenced sample consisted of peripheral blood. This receptor was obtained from a woman in her late teens or twenties with acute or convalescent COVID-19. The chain has TRBV21-1 and TRBJ1-3. TRBV21-1 is a pseudogene locus. CDR3 sequence (DNA): TGTGCCAGCAGCCACCCAATCGGGGTAGGGCCCCAAATCAACACCATATATTTT. It yields the protein CASSHPIGVGPQINTIYF.